This T cell receptor beta chain originates from a study of identical twins (dated by TCRdb to the mid-2010s). Some background on the complete study: The study deep-sequenced TCR alpha and beta repertoires from monozygotic twins, unrelated adults of various ages and cord blood to test whether fetal clonotypes persist. To rule out contamination, replicate twin experiments were performed at different times with different library preparation protocols. The paper as a whole reports these results and caveats: Because the same donors could not be followed over many years, the conclusions relied on cross-sectional statistical analysis. Out-of-frame TCR alpha sharing in monozygotic twins was systematically underestimated by recombination models, whereas sharing between unrelated individuals was in agreement with the recombination models. Invariant T cells such as MAIT and iNKT could partly confound zero-insertion analyses, although diverse VJ usage argued against such confounding for most clonotypes. Abundant cord blood beta clonotypes carried fewer insertions; young adult naive repertoires showed a weaker similar trend, while memory repertoires showed none. Compared with coincidental sharing between unrelated individuals, out-of-frame TCR alpha sequences shared between twins showed an excess of sequences with low generation probability. Excess twin sharing in beta out-of-frame sequences was weaker because fewer shared sequences lowered the signal-to-noise ratio.

About this clonotype: The antigen this receptor binds is unknown. No much larger clone is present one base from it, and per-base qualities are unavailable.

Only healthy Caucasian donors were included. Receptor libraries were prepared by 5' RACE. TCRdb lists the instrument as Illumina HiSeq 2000. Template switching added a universal primer binding site, and the final cDNA carried a unique molecular identifier that allowed TCR cDNA molecules to be counted accurately. First-strand cDNA for TCR alpha and beta chains was synthesized from specific primers in the conserved constant-segment region. To control for contamination, every cDNA library was double barcoded, receiving both a SMART-Mk sample barcode and Illumina barcodes. Two successive PCR steps introduced TruSeq adapter sequences along with Illumina sample barcodes. Sequencing of the TCR alpha and beta cDNA libraries was done on the Illumina HiSeq platform using custom primers. The study's processing was this. Raw reads were processed with MiGEC to extract unique molecular identifiers, and MiXCR was used to determine CDR3 positions. For each individual, recombination models were inferred using an EM algorithm with the repgenHMM and IGoR tools. Shared clonotypes were analyzed with the tcR package in R, and sharing was normalized by the product of cloneset sizes. Out-of-frame nonproductive sequences were analyzed to study raw recombination free of thymic and clonal selection effects. The public reads were run again by TCRdb, first through fastp at Q25 and then through MiXCR, and only productive beta chains were kept. CDR3 protein sequences are deduplicated, and each keeps its most common genes and DNA. The V and J calls and clone size come from TCRdb's table, not from the authors' own analysis. For this sample there are 1,800,000 or so distinct CDR3 sequences; about 32% appear just once. Of the sample, more than 0.25% falls within the top ten clones.

The clonotype was recovered from a newborn girl in good health. The sample comprised cord blood.

At the DNA level, the sequence is TGTGCCAGCAGGTGGACTAGCGGGAGCCACAATGAGCAGTTCTTC. It is translated as CASRWTSGSHNEQFF. This receptor chain uses TRBV12-3 or TRBV12-4 and TRBJ2-1, and TRBD2 matches 13 of the central bases. Trimming leaves V shorter by 6 bases and J shorter by 5 bases, with the junction holding 4 bases beyond the gene matches. The CDR3 spans 15 residues, from the cysteine through the phenylalanine. Only the CDR3 portion is preserved as DNA: 45 bases, with reading frame beginning at the first base.